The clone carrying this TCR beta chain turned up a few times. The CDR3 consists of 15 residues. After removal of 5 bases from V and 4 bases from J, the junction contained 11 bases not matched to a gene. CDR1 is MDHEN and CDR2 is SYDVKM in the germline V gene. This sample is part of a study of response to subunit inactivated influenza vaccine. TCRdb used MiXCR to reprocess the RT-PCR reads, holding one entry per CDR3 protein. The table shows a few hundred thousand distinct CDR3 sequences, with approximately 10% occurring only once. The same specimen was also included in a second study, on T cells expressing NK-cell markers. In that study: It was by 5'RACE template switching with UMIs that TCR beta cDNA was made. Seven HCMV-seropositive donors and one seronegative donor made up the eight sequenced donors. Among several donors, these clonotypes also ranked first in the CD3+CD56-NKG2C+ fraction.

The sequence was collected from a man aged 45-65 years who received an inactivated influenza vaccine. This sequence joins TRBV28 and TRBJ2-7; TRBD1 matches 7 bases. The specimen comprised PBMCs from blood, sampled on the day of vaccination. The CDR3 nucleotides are TGTGCCAGCAGTATAACCTCCGGGACAGCATACGAGCAGTACTTC. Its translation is CASSITSGTAYEQYF. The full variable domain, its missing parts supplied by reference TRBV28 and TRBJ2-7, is DVKVTQSSRYLVKRTGEKVFLECVQDMDHENMFWYRQDPGLGLRLIYFSYDVKMKEKGDIPEGYSVSREKKERFSLILESASTNQTSMYLCASSITSGTAYEQYFGPGTRLTVT.